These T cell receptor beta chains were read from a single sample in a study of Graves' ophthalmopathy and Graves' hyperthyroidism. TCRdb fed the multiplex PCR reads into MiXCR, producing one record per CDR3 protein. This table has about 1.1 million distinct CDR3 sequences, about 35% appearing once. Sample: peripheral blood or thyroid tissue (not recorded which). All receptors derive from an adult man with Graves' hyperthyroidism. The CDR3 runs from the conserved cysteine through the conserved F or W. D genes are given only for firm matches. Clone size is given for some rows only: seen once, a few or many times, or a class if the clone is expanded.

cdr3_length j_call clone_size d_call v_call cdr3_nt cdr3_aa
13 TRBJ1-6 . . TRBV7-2 TGTGCCAGCAGCTTAGATCCGAAGACCCCCCTCCACTTT CASSLDPKTPLHF
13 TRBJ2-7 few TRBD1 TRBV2 TGTGCCAGCAGTGGTGGACAGGGTCTCGAGCAGTACTTC CASSGGQGLEQYF
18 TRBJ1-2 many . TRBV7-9 TGTGCCAGCAGCTCCTCTGGGGCAGAAGGAAAAGCTAACTATGGCTACACCTTC CASSSSGAEGKANYGYTF
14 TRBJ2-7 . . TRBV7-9 TGTGCCAGCAGCCCAGGGGGGGGCGCCTACGAGCAGTACTTC CASSPGGGAYEQYF
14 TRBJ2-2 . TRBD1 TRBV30 TGTGCCTGGAGTCGGGACAGATACACCGGGGAGCTGTTTTTT CAWSRDRYTGELFF
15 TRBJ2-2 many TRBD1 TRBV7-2 TGTGCCAGCAGCCACGGACAGGGGAGCACCGGGGAGCTGTTTTTT CASSHGQGSTGELFF
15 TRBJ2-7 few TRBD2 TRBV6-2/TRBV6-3 TGTGCCAGCAGAATCAGCGGGGGCCGACCCGACGAGCAGTACTTC CASRISGGRPDEQYF
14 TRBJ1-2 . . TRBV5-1 TGCGCCAGCAGCTTTCAGGGGATCGACTATGGCTACACCTTC CASSFQGIDYGYTF
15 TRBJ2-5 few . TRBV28 TGTGCCAGCAGTCCCCCGGATCTGGGGGGAGAGACCCAGTACTTC CASSPPDLGGETQYF
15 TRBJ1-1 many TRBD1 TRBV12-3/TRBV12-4 TGTGCCAGCAGCTTAAGGGGACAGGGCAACACTGAAGCTTTCTTT CASSLRGQGNTEAFF
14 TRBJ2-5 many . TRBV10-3 TGTGCCATCAGTGACCAGACAGACCAAGAGACCCAGTACTTC CAISDQTDQETQYF
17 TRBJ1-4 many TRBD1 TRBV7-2 TGTGCCAGCAGATTGACAGGGGACAGGAGGAGTAATGAAAAACTGTTTTTT CASRLTGDRRSNEKLFF
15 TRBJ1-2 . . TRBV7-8 TGTGCCAGCAGCTCTCTCGGCCCAGGGGTTGGTGGCTACACCTTC CASSSLGPGVGGYTF
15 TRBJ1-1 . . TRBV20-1 TGCAGTGCTGATAAAGGACAGCCGATGAACACTGAAGCTTTCTTT CSADKGQPMNTEAFF
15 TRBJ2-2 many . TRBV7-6 TGTGCCAGCAGGGTGTTAGCAGTGGCCACCGGGGAGCTGTTTTTT CASRVLAVATGELFF
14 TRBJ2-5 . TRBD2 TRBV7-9 TGTGCCAGCAGCAGGGGAGGGCTCCAAGAGACCCAGTGCTTC CASSRGGLQETQCF
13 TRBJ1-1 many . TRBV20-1 TGCAGTGCTGACAAAAGGGGGAACACTGAAGCTTTCTTT CSADKRGNTEAFF
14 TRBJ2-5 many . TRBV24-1 TGTGCCACAACCGACTCAGGCCTCCAAGAGACCCAGTACTTC CATTDSGLQETQYF
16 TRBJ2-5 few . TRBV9 TGTGCCAGCAGCTTACGGGACTTTGGGGGTTTGGAGACCCAGTACTTC CASSLRDFGGLETQYF
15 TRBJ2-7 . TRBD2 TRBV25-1 TGTGCCAGCAGTGAGGCGGGAGTAAGATCCTACGAGCAGTACTTC CASSEAGVRSYEQYF
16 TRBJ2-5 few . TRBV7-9 TGTGCCAGCAGCTCGACACTCCACAGGGAGAAAGAGACCCAGTACTTC CASSSTLHREKETQYF
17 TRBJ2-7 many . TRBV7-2 TGTGCCAGCAGCGTTAGATCAGGCCGGGACACCCTTGCGGGGCAGTACTTC CASSVRSGRDTLAGQYF
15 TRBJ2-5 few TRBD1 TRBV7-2 TGTGCCAGCAGCCGGGTAACAGGGGATGGGGAGACCCAGTACTTC CASSRVTGDGETQYF
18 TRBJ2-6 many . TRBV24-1 TGTGCCACCAGTGATCAGTCTGCTCCGAATTCTGGGGCCAACGTCCTGACTTTC CATSDQSAPNSGANVLTF
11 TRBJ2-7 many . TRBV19 TGTGCCAGTAGTATTCAGGGCGAGCAGTACTTC CASSIQGEQYF
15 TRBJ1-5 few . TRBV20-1 TGCAGTGCTAGAGGGGTCACGATTAGCAATCAGCCCCAGCATTTT CSARGVTISNQPQHF
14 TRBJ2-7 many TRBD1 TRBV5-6 TGTGCCAGCAGGCGCCGGACAGGACCCTACGAGCAGTACTTC CASRRRTGPYEQYF
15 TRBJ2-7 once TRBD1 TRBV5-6 TGTGCCAGCAGCCCTGCGGGACAGGGGATATACGAGCAGTACTTC CASSPAGQGIYEQYF
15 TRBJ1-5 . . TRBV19 TGTGCCAGTAGTATAGAGGGGTGGGGCAATCAGCCCCAGCATTTT CASSIEGWGNQPQHF
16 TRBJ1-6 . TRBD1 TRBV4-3 TGCGCCAGCAGCCAAGACCCGGGACAGGGGAATTCACCCCTCCACTTT CASSQDPGQGNSPLHF
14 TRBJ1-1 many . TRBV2 TGTGCCAGCAGGACAGTTCGGATGAACACTGAAGCTTTCTTT CASRTVRMNTEAFF
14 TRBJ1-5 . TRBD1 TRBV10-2 TGCGCCAGCAGTGGGACAGGGGAGGTTCAGCCCCAGCATTTT CASSGTGEVQPQHF
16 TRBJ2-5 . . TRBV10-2 TGCGCCAGCAGTGAGCCGGGACGGAGGCCCCAAGAGACCCAGTACTTC CASSEPGRRPQETQYF
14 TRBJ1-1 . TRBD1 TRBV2 TGTGCCAGCACTAACAGGGGTATGAACACTGAAGCTTTCTTT CASTNRGMNTEAFF
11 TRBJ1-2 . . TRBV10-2 TGTGCCAGCAGTTTTTTTACCGGCTACACCTTC CASSFFTGYTF
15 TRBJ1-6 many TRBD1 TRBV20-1 TGCAGTGCTAGAGGGAACAGGGGAGATAATTCACCCCTCCACTTT CSARGNRGDNSPLHF
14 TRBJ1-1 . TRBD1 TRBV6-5 TGTGCCAGCAGCTTACAGGGGTTACCCACTGAAGCTTTCTTT CASSLQGLPTEAFF
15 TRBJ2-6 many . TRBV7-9 TGTGCCAGCATCCTCAGAGAGGCCGGGGCCAACGTCCTGACTTTC CASILREAGANVLTF
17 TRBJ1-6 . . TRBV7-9 TGTGCCAGCAGTCGGGATAAGGCGAGCTCCTATAATTCACCCCTCCACTTT CASSRDKASSYNSPLHF
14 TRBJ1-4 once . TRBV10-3 TGTGCCATCACCGAGGGAGGCCTCGGTGAAAAACTGTTTTTT CAITEGGLGEKLFF
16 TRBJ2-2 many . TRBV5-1 TGCGCCAGCAGCTTGACGGGACACACGAACACCGGGGAGCTGTTTTTT CASSLTGHTNTGELFF
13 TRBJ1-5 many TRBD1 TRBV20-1 TGCAGTGCTTTCAGGGGGCTGAATCAGCCCCAGCATTTT CSAFRGLNQPQHF
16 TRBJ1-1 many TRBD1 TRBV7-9 TGTGCCAGCAGCTTCCGGACAGGGGCGGGGGACACTGAAGCTTTCTTT CASSFRTGAGDTEAFF
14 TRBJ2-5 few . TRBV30 TGTGCCTGGAGTCTTCCGGTTCGAGGGGAGACCCAGTACTTC CAWSLPVRGETQYF